This record covers a single TCR beta chain. This record belongs to a study of blood T cell repertoires in COVID-19. Study-level information: Acute and convalescent COVID-19 samples came from the United States, Italy and Spain. The analysed material was cDNA or gDNA that came from T cells, B-cell-depleted T cells, or PBMCs.

In the source study's methods: Reference gene primer amplification gave estimated nucleated cell counts. The protocol was immunoSEQ multiplex PCR, while the TCRdb copy is restricted to in-frame clones and leaves out a portion. V and J calls and clone size are copied from that table; D and trimming were computed from the DNA. This table has roughly 38,000 clones, roughly four fifths appearing once. This CDR3 spans 16 amino acids. The V segment lost 1 base and the J segment 5 bases; nucleotides outside the gene matches: 6. In germline, CDR1 is LGHNA, CDR2 YSLEER. This chain connects TRBV4-3 to TRBJ1-1; 11 bases match TRBD1. The sequenced sample consisted of peripheral blood. This sequence was found in a man aged 35 to 55 with active or convalescent COVID-19. The chain's CDR3 is CASSQGTGGNYTEAFF. CDR3 coding DNA: TGCGCCAGCAGCCAAGGGACAGGGGGCAATTATACTGAAGCTTTCTTT.